This T cell receptor beta chain was retrieved from a study of cytomegalovirus exposure and HLA in healthy donors. Background on the study: A prior study identified just under 120 million unique TCR beta sequences from 190 million or so T cells.

Trimming cost V 0 bases and J 5 bases, with 8 bases left between them. This CDR3 comprises 14 residues. Germline V gene sequence: CDR1 SGHRS, CDR2 YFSETQ. A note on this clone: Its antigen is not identified.

With 60 Vbeta and 13 Jbeta primers, the PCR was carried out. Profiling relied on immunoSEQ multiplex PCR, and the TCRdb table lists in-frame clones only, not all of them. This sample has about 64,000 clones, with more than 60% found just once. General study points: The authors reported that TCR beta sequences could predict HLA-A and HLA-B alleles. These predictions were accurate for most subjects in the first cohort.

V is TRBV5-1 and J is TRBJ2-2; D is undetermined. The origin of this receptor is a male donor in good health and CMV-seropositive. Sequencing was carried out using PBMCs. Here the CDR3 DNA reads TGCGCCAGCAGCTTGGGGCTGGAGACCGGGGAGCTGTTTTTT. Translated: CASSLGLETGELFF.